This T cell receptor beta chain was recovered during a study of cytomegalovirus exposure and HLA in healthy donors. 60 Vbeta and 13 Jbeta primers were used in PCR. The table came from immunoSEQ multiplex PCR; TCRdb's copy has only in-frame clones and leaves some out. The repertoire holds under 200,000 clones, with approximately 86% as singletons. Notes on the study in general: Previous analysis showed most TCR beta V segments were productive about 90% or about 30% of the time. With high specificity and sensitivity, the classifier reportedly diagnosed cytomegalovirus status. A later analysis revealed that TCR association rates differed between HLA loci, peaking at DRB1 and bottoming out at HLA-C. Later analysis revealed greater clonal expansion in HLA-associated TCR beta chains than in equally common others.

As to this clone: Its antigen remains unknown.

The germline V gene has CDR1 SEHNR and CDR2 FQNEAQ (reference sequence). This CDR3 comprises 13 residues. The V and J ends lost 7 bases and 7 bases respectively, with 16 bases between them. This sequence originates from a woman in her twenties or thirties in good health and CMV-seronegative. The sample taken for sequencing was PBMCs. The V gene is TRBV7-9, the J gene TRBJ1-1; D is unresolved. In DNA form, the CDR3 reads TGTGCCAGCACCGCGATTTGGTATGGTGAAGCTTTCTTT. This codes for CASTAIWYGEAFF.